This T cell receptor beta chain was profiled in a study of blood T cells in healthy people across ages. Germline CDR1 and CDR2: SEHNR and FQNEAQ (reference sequence). This CDR3 region has 13 residues. Trimming shortened V by 3 bases and J by 8 bases, and 11 bases separated the two germline ends. With a J-beta primer mix and a sample-barcoded 5' primer, a second PCR ran about 7 to 11 cycles. A template-switch adaptor that had 12 random nucleotides put a tag on each cDNA molecule. TCRdb analysed the 5' RACE reads with MiXCR anew, one entry per CDR3 protein. The data contain 1.8 million or so distinct CDR3 sequences, around 42% of them singletons.

The chain combines TRBV7-9 with TRBJ2-1; D not resolved. Sequences were obtained from blood. This TCR derives from a human donor in good health. CDR3 DNA: TGTGCCAGCAGCTTGGTGTCCCTCGATGAGCAGTTCTTC. This gives the protein CASSLVSLDEQFF.